The 28 T cell receptor beta chains listed next were all sequenced from one sample in a study of CD8+ T cells in alopecia areata. Sequencing used cDNA as its template, made by extracting RNA and reverse transcribing it. Generated by immunoSEQ multiplex PCR, the TCRdb table keeps only in-frame clones and is missing some. The sample includes over 150,000 clones, roughly 63% of them seen just once. The specimen was CD4+ T cells sorted from blood, collected at week 0. These receptors were obtained from a human donor with alopecia areata.

The chain carries TRBV15 and TRBJ1-5; D call uncertain. The germline V and J ends were trimmed by 0 bases and 6 bases, with 12 bases remaining between them. Germline V gene lookup returns CDR1 LNHNV and CDR2 YYDKDF (reference sequence). The CDR3 runs to 15 residues. Here the CDR3 reads CATSRDRSLSQPQHF. CDR3 in DNA: TGTGCCACCAGCAGAGATCGGTCATTAAGTCAGCCCCAGCATTTT.

The rearrangement uses TRBV7-9 and TRBJ2-4; possible D gene TRBD2, 7 bases. Between the trimmed V and J ends, which lost 4 bases and 6 bases, there was a span of 19 bases. The CDR3 has 16 residues. Germline CDR1 reads SEHNR; CDR2 reads FQNEAQ (reference sequence). CDR3 nucleotide sequence: TGTGCCAGCAGCTCGGCGGGGGCCAATACGGGAAACATTCAGTACTTC. This translates into CASSSAGANTGNIQYF.

This clone occurred a few times. The V call is TRBV29-1, the J call TRBJ1-6, with no clear D. With 7 bases removed from V and 6 bases from J, the gap between germline ends came to 16 bases. The CDR3 is made up of 14 amino acids. Germline V gene lookup returns CDR1 SQVTM and CDR2 ANQGSEA. The CDR3 sequence is CSATGADPNSPLHF. In DNA form, the CDR3 reads TGCAGCGCTACTGGCGCAGACCCTAATTCACCCCTCCACTTT.

This chain links TRBV15 with TRBJ2-7; D is uncertain. Germline CDR1 LNHNV, CDR2 YYDKDF (reference sequence). V was pared by 0 bases and J by 1 base, with 10 bases between. The CDR3 runs to 15 residues. The CDR3 DNA sequence: TGTGCCACCAGCAGAGACAGAGCGACTTCCTACGAGCAGTACTTC. Translated, it gives CATSRDRATSYEQYF.

This clone was detected only a few times. CDR3 in amino acids: CATFDRNTGELFF. Here the CDR3 DNA reads TGTGCCACCTTCGACAGAAACACCGGGGAGCTGTTTTTT. The chain links TRBV11-3 to TRBJ2-2, with a tentative D call TRBD1 (5 bases). Trimming took off 10 bases at V and 2 bases at J, with 11 bases between the two ends. The germline V gene has CDR1 SGHNT and CDR2 YENEEA. The length of the CDR3 is 13 residues. The full variable domain, in which reference TRBV11-3 and TRBJ2-2 provide the parts outside the CDR3, is EAGVVQSPRYKIIEKKQPVAFWCNPISGHNTLYWYLQNLGQGPELLIRYENEEAVDDSQLPKDRFSAERLKGVDSTLKIQPAELGDSAVYLCATFDRNTGELFFGEGSRLTVL.

This clone was counted a single time. This chain links TRBV19 with TRBJ1-5, with D unclear. CDR1 is LNHDA, CDR2 SQIVND, per germline (reference sequence). The CDR3 is 16 amino acids. Trimming removed 3 bases from V and 0 bases from J, with 12 bases in between. The CDR3, as DNA: TGTGCCAGTAGTATCGCGGGGAAGGTTAGCAATCAGCCCCAGCATTTT. Protein product: CASSIAGKVSNQPQHF.

This sequence joins TRBV12-5 and TRBJ1-2; 7 bases map to TRBD1. V lost 7 bases to trimming and J lost 14 bases; unmatched junction nucleotides: 13. The germline V gene encodes CDR1 LGHNT and CDR2 FRNRAP. CDR3 length: 12 amino acids. The chain's CDR3 is CASASPDRRVTF. Written as DNA, the CDR3 is TGTGCTAGTGCCTCACCGGACAGGCGAGTTACCTTC.

The chain joins TRBV2 to TRBJ2-1, with D unclear. Trimming left V 3 bases short and J 9 bases short, with 9 bases between. Germline values: CDR1 SNHLY, CDR2 FYNNEI. The CDR3 is 12 amino acids. The CDR3 bases are TGTGCCAGCAGTGATCGTTTAGGTGAGCAGTTCTTC. The encoded protein is CASSDRLGEQFF. Variable domain in full (rest from reference TRBV2 and TRBJ2-1): EPEVTQTPSHQVTQMGQEVILRCVPISNHLYFYWYRQILGQKVEFLVSFYNNEISEKSEIFDDQFSVERPDGSNFTLKIRSTKLEDSAMYFCASSDRLGEQFFGPGTRLTVL.

The rearrangement links TRBV29-1 to TRBJ2-7; tentatively, D is TRBD2 (7 bases). CDR3 length: 13 residues. The V end lost 7 bases, the J end lost 5 bases, and 18 bases lay between the germline ends. CDR1 and CDR2 from the germline V gene are SQVTM and ANQGSEA. The CDR3 sequence is CSAQAGARDEQYF. The CDR3 DNA reads TGCAGCGCCCAGGCGGGGGCCCGGGACGAGCAGTACTTC.

The V call is TRBV29-1, the J call TRBJ2-4; D gene ambiguous. Between the trimmed V and J ends, which lost 4 bases and 0 bases, there was a span of 10 bases. The CDR3 runs to 14 residues. The germline V gene encodes CDR1 SQVTM and CDR2 ANQGSEA. The CDR3 protein is CSVVAALAKNIQYF. CDR3 bases: TGCAGCGTTGTGGCAGCACTAGCCAAAAACATTCAGTACTTC.

Written as DNA, the CDR3 is TGTGCCAGCAGCGTAGAAGGAGGGGTAACCGGGGAGCTGTTTTTT. As protein: CASSVEGGVTGELFF. V usage is TRBV9 and J usage is TRBJ2-2; D might be TRBD2 (6 bases). V was shortened by 0 bases and J by 5 bases, with 11 bases between the two germline ends. The CDR3 runs 15 residues. Germline V CDR1 and CDR2: SGDLS, YYNGEE.

The chain is built from TRBV27 and TRBJ2-7; 8 bases map to TRBD2. The CDR3 consists of 16 residues. The trim removed 0 bases at V and 5 bases at J, leaving 9 bases unmatched. From germline, CDR1 is MNHEY and CDR2 SMNVEV (reference sequence). CDR3 sequence (DNA): TGTGCCAGCAGTTTATCGACCGGGGGGGCCCTCGACGAGCAGTACTTC. As protein: CASSLSTGGALDEQYF.

The chain uses TRBV19 and TRBJ1-1; perhaps TRBD1 as D (6 bases). The germline V and J ends were trimmed by 5 bases and 0 bases, with 10 bases remaining between them. The length of the CDR3 is 14 residues. CDR1 and CDR2 (germline): LNHDA, SQIVND (reference sequence). The CDR3 nucleotides read TGTGCCAGTAGTCTCGGACAGCTGAACACTGAAGCTTTCTTT. It translates to CASSLGQLNTEAFF.

The genes are TRBV29-1 and TRBJ1-1; unclear D gene. The CDR3 covers 15 residues. Germline lookup yields CDR1 SQVTM and CDR2 ANQGSEA. V was trimmed by 7 bases and J by 1 base, leaving 19 bases between them. CDR3 in DNA: TGCAGCGCTGGGCCCGGGCTGATGAGGAACACTGAAGCTTTCTTT. Its protein product is CSAGPGLMRNTEAFF.

The rearrangement joins TRBV5-6 to TRBJ1-4, with D perhaps matching TRBD1 (6 bases). The CDR3 spans 16 residues. Looked up from germline, CDR1 is SGHDT and CDR2 is YYEEEE. Trimming pared 3 bases from V and 0 bases from J, leaving 12 bases between. The CDR3 DNA reads as TGTGCCAGCAGCTCGCCACAGGGATCAACTAATGAAAAACTGTTTTTT. This gives the protein CASSSPQGSTNEKLFF. Looking up the rest from reference TRBV5-6 and TRBJ1-4 gives the full variable domain: DAGVTQSPTHLIKTRGQQVTLRCSPKSGHDTVSWYQQALGQGPQFIFQYYEEEERQRGNFPDRFSGHQFPNYSSELNVNALLLGDSALYLCASSSPQGSTNEKLFFGSGTQLSVL.

The chain combines TRBV30 with TRBJ2-7; D is ambiguous. V dropped 6 bases and J dropped 2 bases, with 14 bases sitting between them. Germline V gene sequence: CDR1 GTSNPN, CDR2 SVGIG (reference sequence). This CDR3 comprises 13 residues. CDR3 protein: CACTGKRTYEQYF. Written as DNA, the CDR3 is TGTGCCTGTACGGGCAAACGCACCTACGAGCAGTACTTC.

The CDR3 here is CASTDGGIPTRGNEQFF. CDR3 in DNA: TGTGCCAGTACCGATGGGGGGATCCCGACGCGAGGTAATGAGCAGTTCTTC. The chain combines TRBV19 with TRBJ2-1; maybe TRBD2 (6 bases). In germline, CDR1 is LNHDA, CDR2 SQIVND (reference sequence). Deletions cut 7 bases from V and 7 bases from J, with 26 bases between. This CDR3 is 17 amino acids long.

The chain combines TRBV7-8 with TRBJ1-6; the D is unclear. This CDR3 is built from 14 residues. The germline V gene has CDR1 SGHVS and CDR2 FQNEAQ. V was shortened by 1 base and J by 6 bases, with 7 bases between the two germline ends. CDR3 nucleotides: TGTGCCAGCAGCTTAGGGCCGACTAATTCACCCCTCCACTTT. Translation gives CASSLGPTNSPLHF.

V usage is TRBV29-1 and J usage is TRBJ1-6; 9 nucleotides agree with TRBD1. Germline assignment: CDR1 SQVTM and CDR2 ANQGSEA. CDR3 length: 12 amino acids. With 6 bases clipped from V and 9 bases from J, the junction kept 3 bases outside the gene matches. The CDR3 region has the DNA TGCAGCGTGTTGGACAGGGGTTCACCCCTCCACTTT. Its translation is CSVLDRGSPLHF.

V is TRBV29-1 and J is TRBJ2-3; D unresolved. The CDR3 is 12 residues long. Germline-derived CDR1 and CDR2 are SQVTM and ANQGSEA. With 6 bases removed from V and 2 bases from J, the gap between germline ends came to 9 bases. The CDR3 nucleotides are TGCAGCGTCGAATTTAACACAGATACGCAGTATTTT. Translating it yields CSVEFNTDTQYF.

The rearrangement joins TRBV19 to TRBJ2-3; D is ambiguous. V gave up 6 bases and J gave up 2 bases, with 15 bases separating them. This CDR3 region has 15 residues. Germline V gene lookup returns CDR1 LNHDA and CDR2 SQIVND (reference sequence). DNA for the CDR3: TGTGCCAGTAGAGTGGCGGCGACACTCACAGATACGCAGTATTTT. Protein product: CASRVAATLTDTQYF.

V usage is TRBV25-1 and J usage is TRBJ2-1; D unresolved. The V gene's germline CDR1 is MGHDK and CDR2 SYGVNS. The CDR3 loop spans 16 amino acids. Trimming took off 8 bases at V and 5 bases at J, with 22 bases between the two ends. The CDR3 nucleotides are TGTGCCAGCTCCTTCGACACAAGTACGTTTAACAATGAGCAGTTCTTC. This translates into CASSFDTSTFNNEQFF.

The rearrangement uses TRBV9 and TRBJ2-3; tentatively, D is TRBD1 or TRBD2 (5 bases each). Germline V CDR1 and CDR2: SGDLS, YYNGEE. The ends were cut back, 0 bases at V and 3 bases at J, with 14 bases in the middle. This CDR3 has 16 amino acids. The CDR3: CASSVVGTSGTDTQYF. The CDR3 coding sequence is TGTGCCAGCAGCGTAGTAGGGACGTCGGGGACAGATACGCAGTATTTT.

The chain couples TRBV4-1 to TRBJ2-6, with 7 bases aligning to TRBD1. CDR1 is MGHRA and CDR2 is YSYEKL in the germline V gene. Trimming took 0 bases from V and 5 from J; bases not matched to a gene: 13. CDR3 length equals 19 residues. DNA for the CDR3: TGCGCCAGCAGCCAAGATCAAGGGGACAGACGGCCTAGGGCCAACGTCCTGACTTTC. Amino acids: CASSQDQGDRRPRANVLTF.

There are a few counts of this clone. The genes are TRBV9 and TRBJ2-4; the D call may be TRBD1 or TRBD2 (5 bases each). Germline CDR1 reads SGDLS; CDR2 reads YYNGEE. CDR3 length equals 15 residues. Trimming removed 0 bases from V and 2 bases from J, with 9 bases in between. The CDR3 reads CASSVEWGTKNIQYF. The CDR3 DNA sequence: TGTGCCAGCAGCGTAGAGTGGGGGACCAAAAACATTCAGTACTTC.

The V and J genes are TRBV4-3 and TRBJ2-7; TRBD1 might be the D (6 bases). V dropped 5 bases and J dropped 2 bases, with 22 bases sitting between them. This CDR3 is built from 17 residues. Germline V gene lookup returns CDR1 LGHNA and CDR2 YSLEER. DNA of the CDR3: TGCGCCAGCAGCGTCGGTGGGGTGGGCAGGGGAGCCTACGAGCAGTACTTC. Its protein product is CASSVGGVGRGAYEQYF.

The gene calls are TRBV29-1 and TRBJ1-2, with D maybe TRBD1 (5 bases). Trimming removed 4 bases at V and 9 bases at J, with 15 bases between. Germline lookup yields CDR1 SQVTM and CDR2 ANQGSEA. This CDR3 comprises 12 residues. CDR3 residues: CSVAWGAASYTF. As DNA, the CDR3 is TGCAGCGTTGCTTGGGGCGCCGCCAGCTACACCTTC.

This clone has more than one count but fewer than ten. The V and J genes are TRBV7-9 and TRBJ1-1, with a tentative D call TRBD1 (6 bases). The CDR3 contains 14 residues. Trimming removed 2 bases at V and 1 base at J, with 8 bases between. The germline V gene encodes CDR1 SEHNR and CDR2 FQNEAQ (reference sequence). CDR3 residues: CASSLQGKNTEAFF. DNA of the CDR3: TGTGCCAGCAGCTTACAGGGGAAGAACACTGAAGCTTTCTTT.